The 5 T cell receptor beta chains reported below all come from one sample, sequenced in a study of blood T cell repertoires in COVID-19. Clones were sequenced by immunoSEQ multiplex PCR, and TCRdb holds only the in-frame ones, with some missing. The table has about 200,000 clones, 89% seen once. What was sequenced was PBMCs or T cells enriched from blood (not recorded which). These receptors came from a woman between 18 and 29 years old who had recovered from COVID-19.

This chain joins TRBV4-1 and TRBJ2-4; TRBD1 matches at 9 bases. Germline CDR1 is MGHRA and CDR2 is YSYEKL. The CDR3 has 15 residues. The J segment lost 8 bases and the V segment lost 4 bases, leaving 9 bases of the junction unmatched. The CDR3 DNA sequence: TGCGCCAGCAGCCCGTCAAGACAGGGGGGTTACATTCAGTACTTC. Amino acid sequence: CASSPSRQGGYIQYF.

The rearrangement uses TRBV9 and TRBJ2-2, with 11 positions matching TRBD1. This CDR3 is built from 15 residues. The V segment lost 5 bases and the J segment 8 bases; nucleotides outside the gene matches: 8. Germline V gives CDR1 SGDLS, CDR2 YYNGEE. CDR3 amino acids: CASSSRDRGIGELFF. The CDR3 bases are TGTGCCAGCAGTTCTCGGGACAGGGGGATTGGGGAGCTGTTTTTT.

This rearrangement joins TRBV4-1 to TRBJ1-5; no reliable D call. This CDR3 spans 13 amino acids. Germline CDR1 is MGHRA and CDR2 is YSYEKL. V lost 4 bases and J lost 9, with 13 bases in between. CDR3 in DNA: TGCGCCAGCAGCCTAAGTGGGGAGGGGCCCCAGCATTTT. Protein sequence: CASSLSGEGPQHF.

The gene calls are TRBV18 and TRBJ1-2; D possibly corresponds to TRBD1 (6 bases). The CDR3 spans 17 residues. CDR1 and CDR2 (germline): KGHSH, LQKENI. V gave up 4 bases and J gave up 3 bases, with 21 bases separating them. The CDR3 DNA sequence: TGTGCCAGCTCACTTTTGCCTTCAGGGTACAGGGACTATGGCTACACCTTC. This gives the protein CASSLLPSGYRDYGYTF.

The chain is built from TRBV6-5 and TRBJ1-6, with D maybe TRBD1 (5 bases). Germline V gene lookup returns CDR1 MNHEY and CDR2 SVGAGI. There are 12 residues in the CDR3. Trimming removed 5 bases at V and 14 bases at J, with 13 bases between. The CDR3 DNA reads as TGTGCCAGCAGTACGGGGGACGCATCCCTCCACTTT. Its protein product is CASSTGDASLHF.